Here is one T cell receptor beta chain with its context. The table came from immunoSEQ multiplex PCR; TCRdb's copy has only in-frame clones and leaves some out. This table holds roughly 160,000 clones, over 75% found once. The data belong to a study of blood T cell repertoires in COVID-19. Germline V gene sequence: CDR1 SNHLY, CDR2 FYNNEI. Trimming shortened V by 4 bases and J by 2 bases, and 11 bases separated the two germline ends. The CDR3 runs to 14 residues. The chain combines TRBV2 with TRBJ1-1; maybe TRBD1 (5 bases). The TCR originated in a woman in her forties or fifties who had recovered from COVID-19. The sample was PBMCs or T cells enriched from blood (not recorded which). The CDR3 DNA reads TGTGCCAGCAGTGTCCTGGGGCGAAACACTGAAGCTTTCTTT. Translating gives CASSVLGRNTEAFF.